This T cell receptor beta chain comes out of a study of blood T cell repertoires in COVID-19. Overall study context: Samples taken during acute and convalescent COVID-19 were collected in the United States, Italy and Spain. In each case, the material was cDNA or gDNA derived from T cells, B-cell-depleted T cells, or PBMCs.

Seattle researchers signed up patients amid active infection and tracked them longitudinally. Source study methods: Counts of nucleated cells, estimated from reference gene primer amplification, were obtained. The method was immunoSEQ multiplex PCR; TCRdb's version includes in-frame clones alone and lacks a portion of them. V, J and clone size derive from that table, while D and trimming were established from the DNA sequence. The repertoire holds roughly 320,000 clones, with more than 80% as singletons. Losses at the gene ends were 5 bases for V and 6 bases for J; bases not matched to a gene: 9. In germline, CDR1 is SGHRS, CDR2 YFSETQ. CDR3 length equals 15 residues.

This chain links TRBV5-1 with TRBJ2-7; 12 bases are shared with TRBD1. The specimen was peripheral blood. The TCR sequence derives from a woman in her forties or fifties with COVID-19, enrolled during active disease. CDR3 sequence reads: CASSVQGQGAFEQYF. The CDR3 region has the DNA TGCGCCAGCAGTGTACAGGGACAGGGGGCATTCGAGCAGTACTTC.